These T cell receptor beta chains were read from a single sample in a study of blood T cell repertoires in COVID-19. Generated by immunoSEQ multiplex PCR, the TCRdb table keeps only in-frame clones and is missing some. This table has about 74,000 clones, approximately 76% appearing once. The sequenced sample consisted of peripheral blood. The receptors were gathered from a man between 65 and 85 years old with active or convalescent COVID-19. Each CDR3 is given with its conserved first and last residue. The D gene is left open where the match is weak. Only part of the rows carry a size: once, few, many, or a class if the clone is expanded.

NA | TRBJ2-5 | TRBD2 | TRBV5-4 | CARSGGPAETQYF | TGTGCCAGATCGGGGGGGCCGGCGGAGACCCAGTACTTC
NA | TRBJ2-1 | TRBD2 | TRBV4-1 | CASSQDKGLAGGYNEQFF | TGCGCCAGCAGCCAAGATAAGGGACTAGCGGGGGGTTACAATGAGCAGTTCTTC
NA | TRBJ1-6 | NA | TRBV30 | CAWSVPGYNSPLHF | TGTGCCTGGAGTGTACCAGGGTATAATTCACCCCTCCACTTT
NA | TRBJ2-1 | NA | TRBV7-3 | CASSLSMADSNEQFF | TGTGCCAGCAGCTTAAGTATGGCGGATAGCAATGAGCAGTTCTTC
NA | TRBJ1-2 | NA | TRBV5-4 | CASSLYEGSYGYTF | TGTGCCAGCAGCTTGTATGAGGGAAGCTATGGCTACACCTTC
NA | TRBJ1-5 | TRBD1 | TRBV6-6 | CASSRRDRGYQPQHF | TGTGCCAGCAGTCGCCGGGACAGGGGTTATCAGCCCCAGCATTTT
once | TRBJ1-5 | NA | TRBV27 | CASSPQGQLGSNQPQHF | TGTGCCAGCAGTCCCCAGGGACAATTGGGGAGCAATCAGCCCCAGCATTTT
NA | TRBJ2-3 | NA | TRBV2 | CASSDSLGRDTQYF | TGTGCCAGCAGTGACTCACTTGGTCGGGATACGCAGTATTTT
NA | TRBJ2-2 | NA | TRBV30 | CAWSVKGTGELFF | TGTGCCTGGAGTGTAAAGGGGACCGGGGAGCTGTTTTTT
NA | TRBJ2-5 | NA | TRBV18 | CASSPIQGGQETQYF | TGTGCCAGCTCACCTATACAGGGTGGTCAAGAGACCCAGTACTTC
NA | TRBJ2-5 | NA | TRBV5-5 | CASSLKLFPSNPKETQYF | TGTGCCAGCAGCTTGAAGCTATTCCCATCCAACCCCAAAGAGACCCAGTACTTC
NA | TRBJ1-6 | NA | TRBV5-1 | CASREGPNSPLHF | TGCGCCAGCAGGGAGGGCCCTAATTCACCCCTCCACTTT
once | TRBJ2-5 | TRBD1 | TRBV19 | CASSSAGTGKTQYF | TGTGCCAGTAGCTCCGCCGGGACAGGAAAGACCCAGTACTTC
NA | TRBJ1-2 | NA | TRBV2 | CASSDGDYGYTF | TGTGCCAGCAGTGACGGGGACTATGGCTACACCTTC
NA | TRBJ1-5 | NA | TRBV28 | CASSLMVESNQPQHF | TGTGCCAGCAGTTTAATGGTCGAGAGCAATCAGCCCCAGCATTTT
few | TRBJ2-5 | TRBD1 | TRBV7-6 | CASSPRGQGVVETQYF | TGTGCCAGCAGCCCGAGAGGACAGGGGGTAGTAGAGACCCAGTACTTC
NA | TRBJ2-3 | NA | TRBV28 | CASCPLGVGPDTQYF | TGTGCCAGCTGCCCCCTCGGGGTAGGCCCAGATACGCAGTATTTT
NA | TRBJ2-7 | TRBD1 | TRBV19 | CASSTDRGQGEQYF | TGTGCCAGTAGTACCGACAGGGGGCAAGGGGAGCAGTACTTC
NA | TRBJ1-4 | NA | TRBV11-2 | CASSKTGIGRYGKLFF | TGTGCCAGCAGCAAAACAGGAATAGGTAGGTATGGAAAACTGTTTTTT
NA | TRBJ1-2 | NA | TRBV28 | CAAGLRANYGYTF | TGTGCCGCAGGGTTAAGGGCTAACTATGGCTACACCTTC
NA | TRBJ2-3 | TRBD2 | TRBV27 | CASSLSPAGGRTDTQYF | TGTGCCAGCAGTTTATCTCCAGCGGGGGGGCGGACAGATACGCAGTATTTT
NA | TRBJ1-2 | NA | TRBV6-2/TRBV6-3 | CASSYLNYGYTF | TGTGCCAGCAGTTACCTAAACTATGGCTACACCTTC
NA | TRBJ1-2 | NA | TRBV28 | CASTTSFSGYTF | TGTGCCAGTACGACATCATTCTCCGGCTACACCTTC
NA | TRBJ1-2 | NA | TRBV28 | CASTKEDGYTF | TGTGCCAGCACCAAGGAGGATGGCTACACCTTC
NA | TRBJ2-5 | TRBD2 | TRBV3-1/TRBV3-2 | CASSPHSGGAQETQYF | TGTGCCAGCAGCCCTCATAGCGGGGGGGCCCAAGAGACCCAGTACTTC
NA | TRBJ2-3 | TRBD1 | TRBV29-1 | CSADRGTNTQYF | TGCAGCGCCGACAGGGGCACGAATACGCAGTATTTT
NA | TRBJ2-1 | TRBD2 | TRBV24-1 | CATSDFGGADDEQFF | TGTGCCACCAGTGATTTCGGGGGGGCGGACGATGAGCAGTTCTTC
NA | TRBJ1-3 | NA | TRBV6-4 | CASTVINPPRNTIYF | TGTGCCAGCACAGTAATTAACCCGCCGAGAAACACCATATATTTT
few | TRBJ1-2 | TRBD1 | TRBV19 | CASSRRQGGVDGYTF | TGTGCCAGTAGTAGACGACAGGGTGGAGTTGATGGCTACACCTTC
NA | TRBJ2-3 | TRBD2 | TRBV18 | CASSPLAGGSTDTQYF | TGTGCCAGCTCACCCCTAGCGGGGGGGTCAACAGATACGCAGTATTTT
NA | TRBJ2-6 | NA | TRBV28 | CASSLTAREPGANVLTF | TGTGCCAGCAGTTTGACGGCTAGGGAGCCCGGGGCCAACGTCCTGACTTTC
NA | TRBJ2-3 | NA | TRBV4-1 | CASSQGLGRGSTDTQYF | TGCGCCAGCAGCCAGGGGTTGGGGCGGGGTAGCACAGATACGCAGTATTTT
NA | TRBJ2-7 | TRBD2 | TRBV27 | CASSSKPPGLAGNYEQYF | TGTGCCAGCAGTTCCAAACCCCCGGGACTAGCGGGTAACTACGAGCAGTACTTC
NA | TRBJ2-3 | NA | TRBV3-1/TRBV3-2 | CASSQDLAGDTQYF | TGTGCCAGCAGCCAAGACCTCGCCGGTGATACGCAGTATTTT
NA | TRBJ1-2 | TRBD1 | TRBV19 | CASRDRGRFLGYGYTF | TGTGCCAGCCGGGACAGGGGGCGCTTCTTAGGCTATGGCTACACCTTC
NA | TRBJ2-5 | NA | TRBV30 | CAWNPPGIGEETQYF | TGTGCCTGGAATCCTCCAGGGATAGGGGAAGAGACCCAGTACTTC
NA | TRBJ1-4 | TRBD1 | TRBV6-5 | CASSLGTGAMKKLFF | TGTGCCAGCAGTTTAGGTACAGGGGCTATGAAAAAACTGTTTTTT
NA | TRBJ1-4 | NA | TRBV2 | CASRPDSTTNEKLFF | TGTGCCAGCAGACCTGACAGCACAACTAATGAAAAACTGTTTTTT
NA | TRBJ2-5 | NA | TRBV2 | CASSYRVQETQYF | TGTGCCAGCAGCTACAGGGTGCAAGAGACCCAGTACTTC
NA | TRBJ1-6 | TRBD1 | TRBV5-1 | CASSFQGQGLGNSPLHF | TGCGCCAGCAGCTTTCAGGGACAGGGACTAGGGAATTCACCCCTCCACTTT
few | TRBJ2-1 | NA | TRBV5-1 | CASSLVARGLGEQFF | TGCGCCAGCAGCTTGGTTGCCAGGGGATTAGGTGAGCAGTTCTTC
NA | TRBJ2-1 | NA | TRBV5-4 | CASSLVGGYNEQFF | TGTGCCAGCAGCTTGGTCGGGGGCTACAATGAGCAGTTCTTC
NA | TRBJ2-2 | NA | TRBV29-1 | CSVSVNRELFF | TGCAGCGTTTCTGTCAACAGGGAGCTGTTTTTT
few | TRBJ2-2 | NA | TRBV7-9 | CAVGQASGDTGELFF | TGTGCCGTCGGACAGGCCTCGGGAGATACCGGGGAGCTGTTTTTT
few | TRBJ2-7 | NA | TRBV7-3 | CASSSTYEQYF | TGTGCCAGCAGCTCAACCTACGAGCAGTACTTC
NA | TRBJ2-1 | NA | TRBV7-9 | CASSLGSYNEQFF | TGTGCCAGCAGCTTAGGTTCGTACAATGAGCAGTTCTTC
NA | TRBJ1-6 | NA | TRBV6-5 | CASSYSQAYNSPLHF | TGTGCCAGCAGTTACTCACAGGCGTATAATTCACCCCTCCACTTT
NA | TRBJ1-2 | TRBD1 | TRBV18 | CASFTGGERGYTF | TGTGCCAGCTTTACAGGGGGCGAGAGAGGCTACACCTTC
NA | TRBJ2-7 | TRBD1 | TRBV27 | CASSLNQGATYEQYF | TGTGCCAGCAGTTTAAACCAGGGGGCCACCTACGAGCAGTACTTC
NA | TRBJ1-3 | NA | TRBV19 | CASSPTPGTPRHTIYF | TGTGCCAGTAGTCCCACCCCAGGGACTCCTCGCCACACCATATATTTT